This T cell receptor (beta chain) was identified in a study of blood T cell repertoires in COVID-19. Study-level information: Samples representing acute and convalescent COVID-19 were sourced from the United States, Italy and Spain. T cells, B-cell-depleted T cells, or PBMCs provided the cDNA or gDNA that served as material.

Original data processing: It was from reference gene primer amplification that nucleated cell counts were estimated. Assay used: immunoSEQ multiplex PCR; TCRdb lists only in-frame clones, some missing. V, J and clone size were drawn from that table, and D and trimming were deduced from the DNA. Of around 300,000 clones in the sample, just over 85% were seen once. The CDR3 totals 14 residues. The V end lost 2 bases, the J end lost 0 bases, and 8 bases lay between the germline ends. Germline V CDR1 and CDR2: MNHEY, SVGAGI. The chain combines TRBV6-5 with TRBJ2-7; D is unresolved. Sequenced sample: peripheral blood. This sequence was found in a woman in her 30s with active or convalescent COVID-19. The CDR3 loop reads CASSYAGNSYEQYF. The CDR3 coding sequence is TGTGCCAGCAGTTACGCAGGTAACTCCTACGAGCAGTACTTC.